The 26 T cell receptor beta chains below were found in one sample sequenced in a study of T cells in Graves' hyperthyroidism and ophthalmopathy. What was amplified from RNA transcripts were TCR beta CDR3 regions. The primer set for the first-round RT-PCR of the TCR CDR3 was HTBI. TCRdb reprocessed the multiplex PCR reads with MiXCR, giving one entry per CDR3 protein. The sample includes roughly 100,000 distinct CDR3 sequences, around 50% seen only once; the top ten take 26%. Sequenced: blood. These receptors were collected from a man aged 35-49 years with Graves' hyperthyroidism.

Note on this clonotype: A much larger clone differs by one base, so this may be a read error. This CDR3 reads CSAKGSLAGPISYNEQLF. DNA of the CDR3: TGCAGTGCTAAGGGATCGCTAGCGGGGCCTATCTCCTACAATGAGCAGCTCTTC. The V call is TRBV20-1, the J call TRBJ2-1, with 9 positions matching TRBD2. The CDR3 extends over 18 amino acids. Looked up from germline, CDR1 is DFQATT and CDR2 is SNEGSKA (reference sequence).

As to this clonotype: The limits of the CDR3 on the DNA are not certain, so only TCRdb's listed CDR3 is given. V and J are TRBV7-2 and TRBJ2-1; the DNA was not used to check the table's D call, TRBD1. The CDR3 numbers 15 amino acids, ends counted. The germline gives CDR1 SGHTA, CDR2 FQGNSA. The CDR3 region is CASSFRGRSYNEQFF.

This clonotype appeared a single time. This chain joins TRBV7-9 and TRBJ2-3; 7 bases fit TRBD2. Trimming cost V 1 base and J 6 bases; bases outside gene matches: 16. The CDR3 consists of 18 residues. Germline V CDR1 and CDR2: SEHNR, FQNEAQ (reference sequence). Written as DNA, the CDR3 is TGTGCCAGCAGCTTAGATTTGGGGGGGGTTCCCGCACACGATACGCAGTATTTT. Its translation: CASSLDLGGVPAHDTQYF. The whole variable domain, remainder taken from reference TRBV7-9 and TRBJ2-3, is DTGVSQNPRHKITKRGQNVTFRCDPISEHNRLYWYRQTLGQGPEFLTYFQNEAQLEKSRLLSDRFSAERPKGSFSTLEIQRTEQGDSAMYLCASSLDLGGVPAHDTQYFGPGTRLTVL.

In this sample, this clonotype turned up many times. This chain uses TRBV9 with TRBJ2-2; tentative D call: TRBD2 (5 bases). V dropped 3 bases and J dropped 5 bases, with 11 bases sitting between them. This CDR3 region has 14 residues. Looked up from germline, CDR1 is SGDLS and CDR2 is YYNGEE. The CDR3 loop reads CASSAGMETGELFF. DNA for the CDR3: TGTGCCAGCAGCGCCGGGATGGAAACCGGGGAGCTGTTTTTT.

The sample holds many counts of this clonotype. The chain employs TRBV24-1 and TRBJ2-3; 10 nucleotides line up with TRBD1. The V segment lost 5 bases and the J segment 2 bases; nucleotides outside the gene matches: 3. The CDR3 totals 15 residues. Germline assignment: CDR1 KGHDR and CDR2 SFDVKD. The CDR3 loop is CATSGGTGDTDTQYF. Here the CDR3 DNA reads TGTGCCACCAGTGGGGGGACAGGGGACACAGATACGCAGTATTTT.

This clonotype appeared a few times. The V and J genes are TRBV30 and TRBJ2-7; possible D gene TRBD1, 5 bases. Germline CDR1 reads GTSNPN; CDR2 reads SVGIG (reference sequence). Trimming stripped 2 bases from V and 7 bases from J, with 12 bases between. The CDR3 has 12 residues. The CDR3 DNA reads TGTGCCTGGAGTAAAGGGGCACGTGAGCAGTACTTC. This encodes CAWSKGAREQYF.

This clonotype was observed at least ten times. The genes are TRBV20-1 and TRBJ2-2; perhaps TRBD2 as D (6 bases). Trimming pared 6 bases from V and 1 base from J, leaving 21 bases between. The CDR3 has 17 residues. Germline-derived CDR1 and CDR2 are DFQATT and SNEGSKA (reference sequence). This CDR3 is CSARDSLGNQNTGELFF. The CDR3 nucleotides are TGCAGTGCGAGGGACTCGTTGGGTAACCAGAACACCGGGGAGCTGTTTTTT.

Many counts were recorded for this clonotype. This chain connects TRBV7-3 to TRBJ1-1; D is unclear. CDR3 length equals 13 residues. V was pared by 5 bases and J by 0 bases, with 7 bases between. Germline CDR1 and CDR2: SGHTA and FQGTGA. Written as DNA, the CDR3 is TGTGCCAGCAGCGGACGGTTGAACACTGAAGCTTTCTTT. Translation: CASSGRLNTEAFF. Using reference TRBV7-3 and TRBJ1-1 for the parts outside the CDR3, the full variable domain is GAGVSQTPSNKVTEKGKYVELRCDPISGHTALYWYRQSLGQGPEFLIYFQGTGAADDSGLPNDRFFAVRPEGSVSTLKIQRTERGDSAVYLCASSGRLNTEAFFGQGTRLTVV.

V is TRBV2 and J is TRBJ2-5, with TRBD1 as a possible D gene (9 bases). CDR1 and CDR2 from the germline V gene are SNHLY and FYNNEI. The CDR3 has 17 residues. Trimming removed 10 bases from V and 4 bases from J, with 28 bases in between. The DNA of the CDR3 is TGTGCCAACAGGGGGCACACTGAAGCGGGAGTTTTAGAGACCCAGTACTTC. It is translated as CANRGHTEAGVLETQYF.

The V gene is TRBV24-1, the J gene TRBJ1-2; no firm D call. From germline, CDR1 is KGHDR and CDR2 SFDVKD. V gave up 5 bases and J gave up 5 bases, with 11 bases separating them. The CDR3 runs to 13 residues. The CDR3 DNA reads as TGTGCCACCAGTGCGGAGACACAGTATGGCTACACCTTC. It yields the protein CATSAETQYGYTF.

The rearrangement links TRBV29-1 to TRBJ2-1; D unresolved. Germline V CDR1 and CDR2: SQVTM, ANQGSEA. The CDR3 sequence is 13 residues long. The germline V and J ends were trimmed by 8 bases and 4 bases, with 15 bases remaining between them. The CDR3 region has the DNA TGCAGCTTGCTGGCAGACTTATACAATGAGCAGTTCTTC. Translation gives CSLLADLYNEQFF.

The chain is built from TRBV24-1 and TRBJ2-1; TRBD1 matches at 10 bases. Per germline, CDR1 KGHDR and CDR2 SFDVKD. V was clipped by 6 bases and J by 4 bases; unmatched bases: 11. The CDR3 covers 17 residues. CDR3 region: CATSRQGATGFYNEQFF. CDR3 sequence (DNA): TGTGCCACCAGTAGACAGGGGGCCACCGGGTTTTACAATGAGCAGTTCTTC.

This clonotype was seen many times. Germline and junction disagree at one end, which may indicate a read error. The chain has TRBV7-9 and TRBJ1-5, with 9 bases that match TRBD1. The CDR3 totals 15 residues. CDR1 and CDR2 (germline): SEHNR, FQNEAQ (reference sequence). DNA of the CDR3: TGTGCCAACAGCTTTTCCGGGACAGGGAATCAGCCCCAGCATTTT. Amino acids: CANSFSGTGNQPQHF.

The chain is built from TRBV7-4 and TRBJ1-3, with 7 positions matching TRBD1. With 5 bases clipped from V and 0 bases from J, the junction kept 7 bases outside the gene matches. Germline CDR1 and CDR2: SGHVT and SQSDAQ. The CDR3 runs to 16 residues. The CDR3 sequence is CASSTRQGSSGNTIYF. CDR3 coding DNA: TGTGCCAGCAGCACCCGACAGGGAAGCTCTGGAAACACCATATATTTT. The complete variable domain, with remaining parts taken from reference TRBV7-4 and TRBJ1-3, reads GAGVSQSPRYKVAKRGRDVALRCDSISGHVTLYWYRQTLGQGSEVLTYSQSDAQRDKSGRPSGRFSAERPERSVSTLKIQRTEQGDSAVYLCASSTRQGSSGNTIYFGEGSWLTVV.

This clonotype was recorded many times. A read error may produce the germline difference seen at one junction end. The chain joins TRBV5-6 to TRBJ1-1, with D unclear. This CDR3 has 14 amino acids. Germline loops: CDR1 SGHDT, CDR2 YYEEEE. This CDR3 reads CASSLLYVNTEAFF. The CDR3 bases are TGTGCCAGCAGCTTGTTGTACGTGAATACTGAAGCTTTCTTT. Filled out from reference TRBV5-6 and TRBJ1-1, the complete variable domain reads DAGVTQSPTHLIKTRGQQVTLRCSPKSGHDTVSWYQQALGQGPQFIFQYYEEEERQRGNFPDRFSGHQFPNYSSELNVNALLLGDSALYLCASSLLYVNTEAFFGQGTRLTVV.

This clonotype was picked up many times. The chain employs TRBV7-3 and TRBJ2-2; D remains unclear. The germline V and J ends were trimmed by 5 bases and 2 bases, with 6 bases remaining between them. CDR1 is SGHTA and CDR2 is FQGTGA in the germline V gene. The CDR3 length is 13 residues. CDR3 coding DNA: TGTGCCAGCAGCCCCGGCAACACCGGGGAGCTGTTTTTT. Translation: CASSPGNTGELFF.

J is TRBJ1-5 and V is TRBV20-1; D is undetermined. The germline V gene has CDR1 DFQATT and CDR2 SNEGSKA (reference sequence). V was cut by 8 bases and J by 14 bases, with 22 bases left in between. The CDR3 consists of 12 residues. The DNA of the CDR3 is TGCAGTTCGTCCGGGATATCTACCTACGAGCATTTT. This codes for CSSSGISTYEHF.

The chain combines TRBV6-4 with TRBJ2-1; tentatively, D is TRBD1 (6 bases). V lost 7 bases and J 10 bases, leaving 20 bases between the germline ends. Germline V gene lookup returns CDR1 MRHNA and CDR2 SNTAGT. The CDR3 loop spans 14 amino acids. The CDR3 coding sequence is TGTGCCAGCACCAAAAGCAGAGGGGGACCAGAGCAGTTCTTC. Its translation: CASTKSRGGPEQFF.

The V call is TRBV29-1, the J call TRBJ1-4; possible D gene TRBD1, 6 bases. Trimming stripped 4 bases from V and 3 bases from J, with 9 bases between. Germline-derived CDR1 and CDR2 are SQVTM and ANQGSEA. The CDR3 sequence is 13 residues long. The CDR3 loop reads CSVGGQSNEKLFF. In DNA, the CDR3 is TGCAGCGTTGGTGGACAGTCTAATGAAAAACTGTTTTTT.

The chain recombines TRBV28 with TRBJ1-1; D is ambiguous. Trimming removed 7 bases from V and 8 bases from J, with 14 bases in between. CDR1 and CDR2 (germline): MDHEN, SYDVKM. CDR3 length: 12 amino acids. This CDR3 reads CASNGGQAEAFF. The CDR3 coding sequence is TGTGCCAGCAATGGCGGGCAAGCGGAAGCTTTCTTT.

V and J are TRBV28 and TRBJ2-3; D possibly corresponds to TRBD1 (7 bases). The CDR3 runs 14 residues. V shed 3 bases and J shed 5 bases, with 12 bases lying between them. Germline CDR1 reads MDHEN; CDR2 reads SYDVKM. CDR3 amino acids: CASSLRQGLDTQYF. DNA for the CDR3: TGTGCCAGCAGTTTGAGACAGGGACTAGATACGCAGTATTTT.

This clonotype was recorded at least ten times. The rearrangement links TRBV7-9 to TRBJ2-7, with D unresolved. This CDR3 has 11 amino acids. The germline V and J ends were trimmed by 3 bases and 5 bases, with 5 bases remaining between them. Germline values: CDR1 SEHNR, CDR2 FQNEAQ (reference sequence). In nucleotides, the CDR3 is TGTGCCAGCAGCTTGTCTCACGAGCAGTACTTC. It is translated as CASSLSHEQYF. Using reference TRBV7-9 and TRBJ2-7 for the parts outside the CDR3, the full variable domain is DTGVSQNPRHKITKRGQNVTFRCDPISEHNRLYWYRQTLGQGPEFLTYFQNEAQLEKSRLLSDRFSAERPKGSFSTLEIQRTEQGDSAMYLCASSLSHEQYFGPGTRLTVT.

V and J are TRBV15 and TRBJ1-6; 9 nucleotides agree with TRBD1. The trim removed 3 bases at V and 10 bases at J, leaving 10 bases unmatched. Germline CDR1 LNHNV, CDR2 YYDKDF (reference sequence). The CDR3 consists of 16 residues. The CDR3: CATSSYQDRGGSPLHF. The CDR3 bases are TGTGCCACCAGCAGTTACCAGGACAGGGGAGGATCACCCCTCCACTTT.

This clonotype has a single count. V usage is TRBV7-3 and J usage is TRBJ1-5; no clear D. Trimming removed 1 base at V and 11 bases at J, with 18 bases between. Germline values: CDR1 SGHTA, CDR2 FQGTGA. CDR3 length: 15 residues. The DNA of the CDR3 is TGTGCCAGCAGCTTAAAAGGGTCCATTTTAGAGACCCAGCATTTT. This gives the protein CASSLKGSILETQHF.

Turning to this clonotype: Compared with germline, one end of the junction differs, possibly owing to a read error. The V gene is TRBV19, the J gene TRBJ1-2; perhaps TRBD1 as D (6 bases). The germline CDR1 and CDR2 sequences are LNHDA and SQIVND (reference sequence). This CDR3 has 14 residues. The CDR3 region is CAWSRQVLTYDYTF. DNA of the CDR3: TGTGCCTGGAGCAGACAGGTGTTAACCTATGACTACACCTTC.

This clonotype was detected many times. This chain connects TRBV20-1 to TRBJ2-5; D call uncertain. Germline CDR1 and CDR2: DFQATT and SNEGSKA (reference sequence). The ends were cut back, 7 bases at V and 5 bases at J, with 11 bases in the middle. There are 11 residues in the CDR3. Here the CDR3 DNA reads TGCAGTGTACGCCTAGGGGAGACCCAGTACTTC. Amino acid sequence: CSVRLGETQYF.